The rows below give T cell receptor beta chains drawn from one sample of a study of CD8+ T cells in alopecia areata. Method: immunoSEQ multiplex PCR; TCRdb's copy keeps in-frame clones and lacks some. The table shows fewer than 150,000 clones, with 82% occurring only once. The specimen was CD8+ T cells sorted from blood, collected at week 4, from a patient treated with tofacitinib. The receptors here all came from a human donor with alopecia areata. The CDR3 runs from the conserved cysteine through the conserved F or W. Each record gives: V gene, clone size, D gene, J gene, CDR3 DNA, CDR3 protein. D genes are given only for firm matches. Rows give clone size only sometimes, using once, few, many, or a class for an expanded clone.

>TRBV4-3|-|TRBD2|TRBJ2-1
TGCGCCAGCAGCCAAGACCTACTAGCGGGGCACAATGAGCAGTTCTTC
CASSQDLLAGHNEQFF
>TRBV27|-|-|TRBJ2-7
TGTGCCAGCAGTTGGGCGGCACCCTACGAGCAGTACTTC
CASSWAAPYEQYF
>TRBV7-9|-|-|TRBJ1-1
TGTGCCAGCAGCCACGTTGGGACTGAAGCTTTCTTT
CASSHVGTEAFF
>TRBV13|-|TRBD1|TRBJ2-5
TGTGCCAGCAGCCGACCTGGGACAGGCTTACAAGAGACCCAGTACTTC
CASSRPGTGLQETQYF
>TRBV27|once|-|TRBJ2-5
TGTGCCAGCAGTTTAGCGGTCCTACAAGAGACCCAGTACTTC
CASSLAVLQETQYF
>TRBV19|few|-|TRBJ1-1
TGTGCCAGTAGCCTGATGGGGGGCAAGAACACTGAAGCTTTCTTT
CASSLMGGKNTEAFF
>TRBV7-2|-|-|TRBJ1-2
TGTGCCAGCCGCTCGGCTTTGGTAGCTAACTATGGCTACACCTTC
CASRSALVANYGYTF
>TRBV28|-|TRBD1|TRBJ2-1
TGTGCCAGCAGTAGGGACAGGGGATGGGGATACAATGAGCAGTTCTTC
CASSRDRGWGYNEQFF
>TRBV4-3|-|TRBD2|TRBJ2-4
TGCGCCAGCAGCCAAGGACTAGCGGGGGGGCTTGTCCTCGCCAAAAACATTCAGTACTTC
CASSQGLAGGLVLAKNIQYF
>TRBV29-1|few|TRBD2|TRBJ2-1
TGCAGCGTTGAAAGGCGGGGGGTTTCAGGTAATGAGCAGTTCTTC
CSVERRGVSGNEQFF
>TRBV14|-|-|TRBJ2-1
TGTGCCAGCAGCCAAGAGCCAGGGTCGAATCTCAATGAGCAGTTCTTC
CASSQEPGSNLNEQFF
>TRBV6-1|once|-|TRBJ2-7
TGTGCCAGCAGTGAAGCGTCGGGGAGGACCTACGAGCAGTACTTC
CASSEASGRTYEQYF
>TRBV30|few|-|TRBJ2-3
TGTGCCTGGAGTGCGTTCAGACACACAGATACGCAGTATTTT
CAWSAFRHTDTQYF